The sequence of this T cell receptor beta chain was determined in a study of esophageal squamous cell carcinoma under preoperative chemotherapy. Study-wide background: Samples included peripheral blood T cells as well as tumor-infiltrating lymphocytes. General observations from the study: After treatment, tumor-infiltrating lymphocytes seemed to come partly from incoming peripheral T cells, not only local changes.

In TCRdb, the PCR reads were re-called with MiXCR into one record per CDR3 protein. The data hold around 29,000 distinct CDR3 sequences, with 45% to 55% observed a single time. CDR1 MGHRA and CDR2 YSYEKL come from the germline V gene. The length of the CDR3 is 19 residues. There are a few counts of this clonotype. What it binds is not known. Time point of the sample: before preoperative PTX-NDP chemotherapy. Patients received paclitaxel-nedaplatin as preoperative chemotherapy before surgery. The clonotype originates from a human donor with esophageal squamous cell carcinoma. The donor label of this sample is uncertain. Sampling was carried out from a patient given preoperative chemotherapy. The chain joins TRBV4-1 to TRBJ2-5; TRBD1 agrees at 9 bases. Gene TRBJ2-7 matches the end of the DNA better, so the J call may be wrong. CDR3 protein: CASSQGDRGSRITDYEQYF. The DNA for the CDR3 is TGCGCCAGCAGCCAAGGCGACAGGGGGTCACGAATAACTGACTACGAGCAGTACTTC.